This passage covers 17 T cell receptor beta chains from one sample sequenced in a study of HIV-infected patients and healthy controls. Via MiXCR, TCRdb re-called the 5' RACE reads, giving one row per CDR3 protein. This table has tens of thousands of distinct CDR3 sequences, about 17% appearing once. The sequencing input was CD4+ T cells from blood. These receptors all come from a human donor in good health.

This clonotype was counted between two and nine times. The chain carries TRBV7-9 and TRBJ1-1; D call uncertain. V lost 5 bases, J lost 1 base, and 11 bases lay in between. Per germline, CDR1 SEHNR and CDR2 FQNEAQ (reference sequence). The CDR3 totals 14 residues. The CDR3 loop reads CASSPTGPNTEAFF. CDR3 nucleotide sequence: TGTGCCAGCAGCCCCACCGGACCGAACACTGAAGCTTTCTTT.

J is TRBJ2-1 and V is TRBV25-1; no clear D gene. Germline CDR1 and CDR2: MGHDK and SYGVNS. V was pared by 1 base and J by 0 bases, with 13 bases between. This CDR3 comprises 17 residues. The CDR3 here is CASSESPRSFSYNEQFF. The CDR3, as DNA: TGTGCCAGCAGTGAATCCCCCCGGAGCTTCTCCTACAATGAGCAGTTCTTC.

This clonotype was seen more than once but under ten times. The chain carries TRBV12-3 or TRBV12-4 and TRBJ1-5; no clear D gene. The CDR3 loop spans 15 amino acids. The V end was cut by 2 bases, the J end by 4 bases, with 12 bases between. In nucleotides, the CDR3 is TGTGCCAGCAGTTTATTTCGGGGAGCTAATCAGCCCCAGCATTTT. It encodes CASSLFRGANQPQHF.

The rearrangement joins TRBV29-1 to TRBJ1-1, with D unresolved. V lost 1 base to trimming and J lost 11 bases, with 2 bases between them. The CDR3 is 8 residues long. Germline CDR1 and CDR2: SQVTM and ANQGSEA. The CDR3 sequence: CSVEGAFF. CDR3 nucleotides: TGCAGCGTTGAAGGCGCTTTCTTT.

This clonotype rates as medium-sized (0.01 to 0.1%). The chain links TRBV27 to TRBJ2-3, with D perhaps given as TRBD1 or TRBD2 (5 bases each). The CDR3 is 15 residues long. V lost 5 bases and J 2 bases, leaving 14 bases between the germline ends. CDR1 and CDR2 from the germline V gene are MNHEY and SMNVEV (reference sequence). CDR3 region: CASSPRDGLTDTQYF. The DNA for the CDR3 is TGTGCCAGCAGTCCGAGGGACGGGCTCACAGATACGCAGTATTTT.

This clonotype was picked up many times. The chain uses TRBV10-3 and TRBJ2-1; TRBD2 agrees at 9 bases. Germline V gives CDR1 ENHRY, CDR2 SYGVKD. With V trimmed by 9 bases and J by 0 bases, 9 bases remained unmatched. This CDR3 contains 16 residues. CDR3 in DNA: TGTGCCATAACCTCGGCTAGCGGGGTCTCCTACAATGAGCAGTTCTTC. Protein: CAITSASGVSYNEQFF.

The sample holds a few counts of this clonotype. CDR3 loop: CASSQAATGGPTDTQYF. The CDR3 nucleotides are TGCGCCAGCAGCCAAGCCGCGACAGGGGGCCCGACAGATACGCAGTATTTT. V usage is TRBV4-3 and J usage is TRBJ2-3; 10 bases are shared with TRBD1. CDR1 and CDR2 (germline): LGHNA, YSLEER. The CDR3 spans 17 residues. Unmatched junction bases numbered 7, after V lost 1 base and J lost 3 bases.

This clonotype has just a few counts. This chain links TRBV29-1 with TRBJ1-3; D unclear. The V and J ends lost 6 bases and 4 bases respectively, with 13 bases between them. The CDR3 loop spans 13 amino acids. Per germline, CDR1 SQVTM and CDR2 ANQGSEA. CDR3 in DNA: TGCAGCGTCCCGGACGACCTCGGAAACACCATATATTTT. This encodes CSVPDDLGNTIYF.

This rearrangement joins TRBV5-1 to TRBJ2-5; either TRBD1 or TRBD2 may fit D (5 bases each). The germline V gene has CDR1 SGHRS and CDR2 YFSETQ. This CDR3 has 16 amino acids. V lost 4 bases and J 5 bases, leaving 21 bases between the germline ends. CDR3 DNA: TGCGCCAGCAGCCCAGACCCGGGGCGGCGGATGGAGACCCAGTACTTC. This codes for CASSPDPGRRMETQYF.

The CDR3 loop reads CASSQEKQGTTGELFF. The CDR3 region has the DNA TGCGCCAGCAGCCAAGAAAAACAGGGGACCACCGGGGAGCTGTTTTTT. The V and J genes are TRBV4-3 and TRBJ2-2; 7 bases align to TRBD1. The germline gives CDR1 LGHNA, CDR2 YSLEER. This CDR3 spans 16 amino acids. Losses at the gene ends were 0 bases for V and 4 bases for J; bases not matched to a gene: 5.

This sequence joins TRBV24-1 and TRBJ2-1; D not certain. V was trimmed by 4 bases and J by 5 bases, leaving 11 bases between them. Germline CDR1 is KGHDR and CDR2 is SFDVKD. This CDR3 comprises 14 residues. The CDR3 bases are TGTGCCACCAGTGACGCGGTCCGGGACAATGAGCAGTTCTTC. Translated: CATSDAVRDNEQFF.

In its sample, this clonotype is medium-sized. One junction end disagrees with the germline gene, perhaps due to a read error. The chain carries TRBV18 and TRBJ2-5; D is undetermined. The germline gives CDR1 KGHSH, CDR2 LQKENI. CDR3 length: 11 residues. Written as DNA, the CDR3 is TGTGCCAGCTCTCCACAAGAGACCCAGTACTTC. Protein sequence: CASSPQETQYF.

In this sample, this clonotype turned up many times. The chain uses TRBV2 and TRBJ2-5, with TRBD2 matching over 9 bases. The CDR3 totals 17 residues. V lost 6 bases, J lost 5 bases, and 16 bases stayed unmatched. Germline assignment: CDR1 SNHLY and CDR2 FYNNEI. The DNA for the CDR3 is TGTGCCAGCAGCCGAGGGGGTCTAGCGGGAAGTAGGGAGACCCAGTACTTC. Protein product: CASSRGGLAGSRETQYF.

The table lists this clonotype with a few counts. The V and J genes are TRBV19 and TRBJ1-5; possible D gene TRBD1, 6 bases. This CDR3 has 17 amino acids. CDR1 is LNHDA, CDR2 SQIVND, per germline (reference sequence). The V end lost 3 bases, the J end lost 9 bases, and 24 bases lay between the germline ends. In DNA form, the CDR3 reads TGTGCCAGTAGTATCGGGTTTGGCCGGACAGTACTTTCGCCCCAGCATTTT. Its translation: CASSIGFGRTVLSPQHF.

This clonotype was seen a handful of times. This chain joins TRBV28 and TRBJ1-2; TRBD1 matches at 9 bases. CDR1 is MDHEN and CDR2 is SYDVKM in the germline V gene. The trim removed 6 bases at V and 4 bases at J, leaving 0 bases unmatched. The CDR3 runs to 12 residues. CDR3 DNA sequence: TGTGCCAGCAGGACAGGGGGCTATGGCTACACCTTC. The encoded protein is CASRTGGYGYTF.

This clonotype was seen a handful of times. In DNA, the CDR3 is TGTGCCAGTAGTCGACTAGCGGGAGGGGCCGGGGAGCTGTTTTTT. This translates into CASSRLAGGAGELFF. The chain uses TRBV19 and TRBJ2-2; the match to TRBD2 covers 14 bases. J gave up 6 bases and V 5 bases, and 2 bases lay outside the gene matches. This CDR3 contains 15 residues. CDR1 LNHDA and CDR2 SQIVND come from the germline V gene (reference sequence).

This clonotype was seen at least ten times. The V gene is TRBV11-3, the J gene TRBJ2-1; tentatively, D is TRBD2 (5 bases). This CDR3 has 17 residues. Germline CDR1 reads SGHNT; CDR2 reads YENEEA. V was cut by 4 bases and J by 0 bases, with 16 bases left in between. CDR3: CASSSDPGESSYNEQFF. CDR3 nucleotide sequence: TGTGCCAGCAGCTCGGACCCCGGGGAGAGCTCCTACAATGAGCAGTTCTTC.